The clone carrying this T cell receptor (beta chain) was seen a few times. This CDR3 contains 12 residues. V shed 5 bases and J shed 7 bases, with 9 bases lying between them. Germline CDR1 and CDR2: SEHNR and FQNEAQ (reference sequence). At the time of sampling, donors were nominally healthy, though unrecorded immune exposures were likely. These data originate in a study of cytomegalovirus exposure and HLA in healthy donors. PCR used 60 Vbeta primers and 13 Jbeta primers. Sequencing was performed with immunoSEQ multiplex PCR; in TCRdb, only in-frame clones are kept and a portion is missing. Here the sample spans 130,000 or so clones, about 8.5% being singletons.

The sequencing sample was made of PBMCs. The chain links TRBV7-9 to TRBJ1-5; D is undetermined. The TCR originated in a middle-aged man in good health and CMV-seronegative. CDR3 sequence: CASSPLSQPQHF. CDR3 nucleotides: TGTGCCAGCAGCCCGCTGAGCCAGCCCCAGCATTTT.